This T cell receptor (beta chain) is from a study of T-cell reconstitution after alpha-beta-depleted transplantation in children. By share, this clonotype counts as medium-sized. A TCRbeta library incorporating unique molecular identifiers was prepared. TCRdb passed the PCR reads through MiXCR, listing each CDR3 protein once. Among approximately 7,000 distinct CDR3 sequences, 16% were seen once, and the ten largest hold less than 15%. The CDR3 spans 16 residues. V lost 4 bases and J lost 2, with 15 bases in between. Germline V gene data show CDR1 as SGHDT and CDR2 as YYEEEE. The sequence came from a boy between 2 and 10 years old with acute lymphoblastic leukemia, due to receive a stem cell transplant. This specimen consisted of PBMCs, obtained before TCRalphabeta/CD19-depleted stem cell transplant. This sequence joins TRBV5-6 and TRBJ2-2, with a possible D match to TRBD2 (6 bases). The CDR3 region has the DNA TGTGCCAGCAGCCCCCCCGGGACTCTTAACACCGGGGAGCTGTTTTTT. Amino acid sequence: CASSPPGTLNTGELFF.